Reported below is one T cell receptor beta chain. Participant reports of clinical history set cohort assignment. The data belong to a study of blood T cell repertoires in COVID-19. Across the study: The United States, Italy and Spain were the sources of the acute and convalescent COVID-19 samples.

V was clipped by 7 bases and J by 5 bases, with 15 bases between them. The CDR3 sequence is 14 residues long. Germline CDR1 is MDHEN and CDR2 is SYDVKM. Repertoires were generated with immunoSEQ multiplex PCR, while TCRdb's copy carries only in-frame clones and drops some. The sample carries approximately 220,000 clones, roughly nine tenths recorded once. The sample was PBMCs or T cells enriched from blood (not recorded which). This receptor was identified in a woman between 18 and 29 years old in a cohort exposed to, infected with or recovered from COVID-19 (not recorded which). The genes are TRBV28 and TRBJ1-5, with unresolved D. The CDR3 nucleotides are TGTGCCAGCACCTTGGAGGGCTTGCATCAGCCCCAGCATTTT. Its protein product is CASTLEGLHQPQHF.